Included here is one TCR beta chain sequence, with context. This sample stems from a study of blood T cell repertoires in COVID-19. V dropped 8 bases and J dropped 3; count of bases not matched to a gene: 3. CDR3 length: 12 residues. From germline, CDR1 is MGHDK and CDR2 SYGVNS. Sequencing used immunoSEQ multiplex PCR; TCRdb keeps in-frame clones, though not all of them. The sample contains more than 100,000 clones, 87% of which appear only once. V gene TRBV25-1 combines with J gene TRBJ2-5; 7 bases are a match to TRBD2. The sequence derives from a man aged 50 to 59 in a cohort sampled during active COVID-19. The specimen was peripheral blood. Written as DNA, the CDR3 is TGTGCCAGCTCGGCGGGGGAAGAGACCCAGTACTTC. Translating gives CASSAGEETQYF.